This TCR beta chain was sequenced during a study of response to subunit inactivated influenza vaccine. TCRdb called the RT-PCR reads again in MiXCR, with one record for every CDR3 protein. The sample has around 480,000 distinct CDR3 sequences; roughly 11% are singletons. With respect to this clonotype: Its antigen is unknown.

Overall study results and limits: The study's authors posited that every seasonal influenza vaccination enlists few new T cells.

With V trimmed by 3 bases and J by 3 bases, 8 bases remained unmatched. This CDR3 is 16 amino acids long. CDR1 and CDR2 from the germline V gene are SGHNT and YYREEE (reference sequence). The V gene is TRBV5-4, the J gene TRBJ2-2, with TRBD1 identical over 7 bases. The origin of this receptor is a man between 50 and 59 years old who received an inactivated influenza vaccine. The sample here was PBMCs from blood, taken more than 35 days after vaccination. The CDR3 nucleotides are TGTGCCAGCAGCTCGAGAGGGGGCTTCGACACCGGGGAGCTGTTTTTT. It encodes CASSSRGGFDTGELFF.